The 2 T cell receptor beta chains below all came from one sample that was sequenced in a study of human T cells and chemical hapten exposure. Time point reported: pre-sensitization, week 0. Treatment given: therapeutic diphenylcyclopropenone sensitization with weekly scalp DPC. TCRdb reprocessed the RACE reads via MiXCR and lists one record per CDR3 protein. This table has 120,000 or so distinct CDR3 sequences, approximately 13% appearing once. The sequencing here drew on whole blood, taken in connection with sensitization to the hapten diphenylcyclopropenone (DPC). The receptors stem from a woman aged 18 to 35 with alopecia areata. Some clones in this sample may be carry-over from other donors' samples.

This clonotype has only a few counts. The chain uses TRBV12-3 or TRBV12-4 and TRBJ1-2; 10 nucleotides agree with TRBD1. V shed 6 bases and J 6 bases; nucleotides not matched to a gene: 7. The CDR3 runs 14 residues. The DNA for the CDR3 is TGTGCCAGCAGAAAGACAGGGGGCAGCCATGGCTACACCTTC. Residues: CASRKTGGSHGYTF.

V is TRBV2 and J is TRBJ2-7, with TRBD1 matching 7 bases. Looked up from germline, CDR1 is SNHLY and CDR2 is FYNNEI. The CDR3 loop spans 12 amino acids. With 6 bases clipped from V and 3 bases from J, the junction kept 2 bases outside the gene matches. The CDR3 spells CASRGTVYEQYF. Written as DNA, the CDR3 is TGTGCCAGCAGAGGGACAGTCTACGAGCAGTACTTC.